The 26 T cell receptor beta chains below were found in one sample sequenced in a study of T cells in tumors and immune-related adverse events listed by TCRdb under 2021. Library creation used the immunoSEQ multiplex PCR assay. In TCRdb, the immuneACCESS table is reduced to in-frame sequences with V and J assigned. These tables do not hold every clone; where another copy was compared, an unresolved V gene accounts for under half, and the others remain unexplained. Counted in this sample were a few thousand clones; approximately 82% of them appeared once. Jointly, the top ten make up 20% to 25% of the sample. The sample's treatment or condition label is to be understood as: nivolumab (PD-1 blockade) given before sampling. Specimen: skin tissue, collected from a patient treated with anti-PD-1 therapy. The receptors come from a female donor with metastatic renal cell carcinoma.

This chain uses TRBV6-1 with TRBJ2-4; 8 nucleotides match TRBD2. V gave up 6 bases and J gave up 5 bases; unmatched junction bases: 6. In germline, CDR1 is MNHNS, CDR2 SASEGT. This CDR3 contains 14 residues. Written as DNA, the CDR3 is TGTGCCAGCAGCACGGGACTAGGGGAAAACATTCAGTACTTC. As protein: CASSTGLGENIQYF.

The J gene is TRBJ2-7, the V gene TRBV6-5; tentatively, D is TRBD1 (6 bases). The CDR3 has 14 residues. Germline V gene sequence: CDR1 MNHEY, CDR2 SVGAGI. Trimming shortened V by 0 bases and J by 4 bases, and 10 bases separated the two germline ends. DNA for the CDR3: TGTGCCAGCAGTTACTCTGTCAGGGGTTACGAGCAGTACTTC. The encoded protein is CASSYSVRGYEQYF.

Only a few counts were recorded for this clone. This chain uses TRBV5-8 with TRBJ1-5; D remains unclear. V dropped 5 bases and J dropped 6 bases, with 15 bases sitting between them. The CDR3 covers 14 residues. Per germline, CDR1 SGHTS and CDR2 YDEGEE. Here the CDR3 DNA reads TGTGCCAGCAGTCAACTAATCTGGGGTCAGCCCCAGCATTTT. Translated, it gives CASSQLIWGQPQHF.

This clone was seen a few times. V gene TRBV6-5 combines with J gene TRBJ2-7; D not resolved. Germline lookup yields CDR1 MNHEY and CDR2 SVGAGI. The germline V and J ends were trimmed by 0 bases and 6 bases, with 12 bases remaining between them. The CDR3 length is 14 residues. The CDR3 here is CASSYSNLNREQYF. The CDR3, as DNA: TGTGCCAGCAGTTACTCGAACCTGAATCGCGAGCAGTACTTC.

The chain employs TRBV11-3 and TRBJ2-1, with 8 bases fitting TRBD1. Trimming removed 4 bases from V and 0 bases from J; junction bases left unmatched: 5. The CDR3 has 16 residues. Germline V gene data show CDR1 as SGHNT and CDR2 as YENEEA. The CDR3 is CASSSPDRASYNEQFF. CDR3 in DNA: TGTGCCAGCAGCTCCCCGGACAGGGCCTCCTACAATGAGCAGTTCTTC.

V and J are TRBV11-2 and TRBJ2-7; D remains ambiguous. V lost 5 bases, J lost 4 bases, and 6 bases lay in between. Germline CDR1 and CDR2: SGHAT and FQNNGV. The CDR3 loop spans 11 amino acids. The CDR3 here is CASSPGYEQYF. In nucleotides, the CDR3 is TGTGCCAGCAGCCCCGGATACGAGCAGTACTTC.

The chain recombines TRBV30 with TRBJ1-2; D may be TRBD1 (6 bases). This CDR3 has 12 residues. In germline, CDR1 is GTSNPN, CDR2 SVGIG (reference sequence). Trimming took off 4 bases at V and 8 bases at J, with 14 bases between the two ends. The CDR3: CAWNQGGNGYTF. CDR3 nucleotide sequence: TGTGCCTGGAATCAAGGGGGAAACGGCTACACCTTC.

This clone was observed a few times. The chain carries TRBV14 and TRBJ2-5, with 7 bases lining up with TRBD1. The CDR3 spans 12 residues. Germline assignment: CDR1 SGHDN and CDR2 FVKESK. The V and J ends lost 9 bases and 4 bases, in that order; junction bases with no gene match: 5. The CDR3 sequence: CASNRGGETQYF. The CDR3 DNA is TGTGCCAGTAACAGGGGCGGAGAGACCCAGTACTTC.

In DNA, the CDR3 is TGTGCCAGCTCTCTCTACGGACAGGTTATTGAAGCTTTCTTT. This sequence encodes CASSLYGQVIEAFF. The rearrangement joins TRBV18 to TRBJ1-1; 7 bases are a match to TRBD1. Trimming cost V 6 bases and J 7 bases; bases outside gene matches: 11. Per the germline V gene, CDR1 is KGHSH and CDR2 is LQKENI. The CDR3 consists of 14 residues.

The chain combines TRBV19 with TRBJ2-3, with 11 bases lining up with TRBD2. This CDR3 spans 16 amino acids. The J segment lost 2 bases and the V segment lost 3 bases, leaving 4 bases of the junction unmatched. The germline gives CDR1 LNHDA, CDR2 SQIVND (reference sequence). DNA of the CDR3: TGTGCCAGTAGTATTACTAGCGGGGGAATCACAGATACGCAGTATTTT. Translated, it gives CASSITSGGITDTQYF. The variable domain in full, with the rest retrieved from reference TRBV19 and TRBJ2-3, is DGGITQSPKYLFRKEGQNVTLSCEQNLNHDAMYWYRQDPGQGLRLIYYSQIVNDFQKGDIAEGYSVSREKKESFPLTVTSAQKNPTAFYLCASSITSGGITDTQYFGPGTRLTVL.

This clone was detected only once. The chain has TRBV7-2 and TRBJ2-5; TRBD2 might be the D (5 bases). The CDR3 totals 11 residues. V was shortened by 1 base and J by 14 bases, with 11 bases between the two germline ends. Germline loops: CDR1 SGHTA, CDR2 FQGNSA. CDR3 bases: TGTGCCAGCAGCTTAGACACGGGGATATACTTC. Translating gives CASSLDTGIYF.

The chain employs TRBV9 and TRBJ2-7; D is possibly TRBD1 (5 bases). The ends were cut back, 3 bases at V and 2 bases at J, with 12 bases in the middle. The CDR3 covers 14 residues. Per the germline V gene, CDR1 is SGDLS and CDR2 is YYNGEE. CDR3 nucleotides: TGTGCCAGCAGCGCTCGACAGACAACCTACGAGCAGTACTTC. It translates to CASSARQTTYEQYF.

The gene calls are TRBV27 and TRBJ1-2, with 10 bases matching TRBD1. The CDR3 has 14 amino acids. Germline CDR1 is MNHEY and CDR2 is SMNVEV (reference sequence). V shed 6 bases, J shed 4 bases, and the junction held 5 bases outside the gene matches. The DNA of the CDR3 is TGTGCCAGCAGCCGACAGGGGGCAGGCTATGGCTACACCTTC. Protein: CASSRQGAGYGYTF.

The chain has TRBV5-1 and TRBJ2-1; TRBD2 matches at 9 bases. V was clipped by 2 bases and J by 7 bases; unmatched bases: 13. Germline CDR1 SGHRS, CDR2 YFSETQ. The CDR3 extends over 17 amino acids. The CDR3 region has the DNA TGCGCCAGCAGCTTAAACGCTAGCGGGATAAATATGAATGAGCAGTTCTTC. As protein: CASSLNASGINMNEQFF.

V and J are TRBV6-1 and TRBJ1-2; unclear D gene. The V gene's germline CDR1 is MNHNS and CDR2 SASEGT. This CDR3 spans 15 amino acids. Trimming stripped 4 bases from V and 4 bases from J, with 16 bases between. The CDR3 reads CASSGFGQGLYGYTF. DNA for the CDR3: TGTGCCAGCAGTGGGTTTGGCCAAGGCCTCTATGGCTACACCTTC.

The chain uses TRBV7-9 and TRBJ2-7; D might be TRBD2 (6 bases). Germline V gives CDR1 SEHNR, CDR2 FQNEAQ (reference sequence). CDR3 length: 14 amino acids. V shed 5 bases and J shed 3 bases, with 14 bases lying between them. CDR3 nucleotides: TGTGCCAGCAGCCTAGGGACTCAGGGCTACGAGCAGTACTTC. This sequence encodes CASSLGTQGYEQYF. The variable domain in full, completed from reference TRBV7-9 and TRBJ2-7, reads DTGVSQNPRHKITKRGQNVTFRCDPISEHNRLYWYRQTLGQGPEFLTYFQNEAQLEKSRLLSDRFSAERPKGSFSTLEIQRTEQGDSAMYLCASSLGTQGYEQYFGPGTRLTVT.

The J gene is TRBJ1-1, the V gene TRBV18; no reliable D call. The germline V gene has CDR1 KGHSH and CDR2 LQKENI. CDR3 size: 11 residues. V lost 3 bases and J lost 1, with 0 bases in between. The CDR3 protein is CASSPNTEAFF. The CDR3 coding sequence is TGTGCCAGCTCACCGAACACTGAAGCTTTCTTT.

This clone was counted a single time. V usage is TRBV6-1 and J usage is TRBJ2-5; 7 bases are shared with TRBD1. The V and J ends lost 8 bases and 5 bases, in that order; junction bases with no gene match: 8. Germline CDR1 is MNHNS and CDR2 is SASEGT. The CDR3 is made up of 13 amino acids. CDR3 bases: TGTGCCAGCTTAGGGGGCCCGGGGGAGACCCAGTACTTC. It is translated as CASLGGPGETQYF.

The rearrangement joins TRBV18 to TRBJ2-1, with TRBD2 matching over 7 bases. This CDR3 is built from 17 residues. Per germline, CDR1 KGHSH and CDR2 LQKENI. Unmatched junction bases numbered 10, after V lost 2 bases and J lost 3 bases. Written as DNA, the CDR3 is TGTGCCAGCTCACCATTCTTGAAAGCGGGGTACTACAATGAGCAGTTCTTC. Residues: CASSPFLKAGYYNEQFF.

This CDR3 is CASLQGDPNQPQHF. CDR3 bases: TGTGCCAGCCTACAGGGGGATCCCAATCAGCCCCAGCATTTT. V is TRBV6-1 and J is TRBJ1-5; 8 bases are a match to TRBD1. The CDR3 length is 14 residues. Germline values: CDR1 MNHNS, CDR2 SASEGT. V was clipped by 8 bases and J by 3 bases; unmatched bases: 6.

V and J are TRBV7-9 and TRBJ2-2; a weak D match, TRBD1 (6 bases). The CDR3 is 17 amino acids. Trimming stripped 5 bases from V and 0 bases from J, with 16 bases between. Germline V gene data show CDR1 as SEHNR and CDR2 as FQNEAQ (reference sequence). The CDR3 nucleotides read TGTGCCAGCAGCCCAACGAGGGGACAAACGAACACCGGGGAGCTGTTTTTT. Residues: CASSPTRGQTNTGELFF.

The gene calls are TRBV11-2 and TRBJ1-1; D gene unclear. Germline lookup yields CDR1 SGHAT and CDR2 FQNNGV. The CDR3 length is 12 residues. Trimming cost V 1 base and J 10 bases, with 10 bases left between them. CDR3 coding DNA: TGTGCCAGCAGCTTAGGGGGTGTCGGAGCTTTCTTT. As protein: CASSLGGVGAFF.

CDR3 sequence: CASSLGQYEQYF. DNA of the CDR3: TGTGCCAGCAGCTTGGGGCAGTACGAGCAGTACTTC. The chain recombines TRBV5-6 with TRBJ2-7; D unclear. V was trimmed by 0 bases and J by 4 bases, leaving 5 bases between them. The CDR3 consists of 12 residues. Germline V gene sequence: CDR1 SGHDT, CDR2 YYEEEE. Using reference TRBV5-6 and TRBJ2-7 for the parts outside the CDR3, the full variable domain is DAGVTQSPTHLIKTRGQQVTLRCSPKSGHDTVSWYQQALGQGPQFIFQYYEEEERQRGNFPDRFSGHQFPNYSSELNVNALLLGDSALYLCASSLGQYEQYFGPGTRLTVT.

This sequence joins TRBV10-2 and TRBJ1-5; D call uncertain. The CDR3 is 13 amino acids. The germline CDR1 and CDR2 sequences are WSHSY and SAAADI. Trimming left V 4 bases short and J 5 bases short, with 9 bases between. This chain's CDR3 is CASSVGRDQPQHF. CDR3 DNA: TGCGCCAGCAGTGTAGGCCGGGATCAGCCCCAGCATTTT.

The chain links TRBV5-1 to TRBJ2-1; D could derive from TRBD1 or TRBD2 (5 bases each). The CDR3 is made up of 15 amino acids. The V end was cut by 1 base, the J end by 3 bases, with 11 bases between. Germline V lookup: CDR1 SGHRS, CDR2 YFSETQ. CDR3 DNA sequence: TGCGCCAGCAGCTTGCGAGGGGAAGGCTACAATGAGCAGTTCTTC. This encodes CASSLRGEGYNEQFF.

The CDR3 DNA sequence: TGTGCCAGCAGGGGCGTAGCGGGAGGGCTCAGTGAGCAGTTCTTC. Translation: CASRGVAGGLSEQFF. The genes are TRBV6-5 and TRBJ2-1, with TRBD2 matching over 11 bases. The trim removed 6 bases at V and 9 bases at J, leaving 10 bases unmatched. This CDR3 has 15 amino acids. The germline CDR1 and CDR2 sequences are MNHEY and SVGAGI.